This T cell receptor beta chain was recorded in a study of cytomegalovirus exposure and HLA in healthy donors. Study summary: An earlier analysis found under 130 million unique TCR beta sequences from approximately 190 million T cells.

CDR3 size: 16 residues. The germline V gene encodes CDR1 SEHNR and CDR2 FQNEAQ (reference sequence). Trimming took 0 bases from V and 1 from J, leaving 12 bases between them. In the PCR, 60 Vbeta and 13 Jbeta primers were used. The method was immunoSEQ multiplex PCR; TCRdb's version includes in-frame clones alone and lacks a portion of them. This sample has about 140,000 clones, with approximately 73% found just once. The chain recombines TRBV7-9 with TRBJ2-5; TRBD1 might be the D (6 bases). The sequenced sample was PBMCs. The receptor was isolated from a woman between 40 and 55 years old in good health and CMV-seronegative. The CDR3 DNA sequence: TGTGCCAGCAGCTTAGCGGACAGTCGCTTCCAAGAGACCCAGTACTTC. Its translation is CASSLADSRFQETQYF.